This entry features one T cell receptor beta chain sequence. Its antigen target is currently unknown. The data were obtained in a study of T cells expressing NK-cell markers (dated by TCRdb to 2019 to 2021). Context from the whole study: Fewer than ten donors provided sorted CD3+CD56+NKG2C+, CD3+CD56+NKG2C- and CD3+CD56-NKG2C+ T-cell subsets, whose TCR beta-chain repertoires were profiled. Seven of the eight sequenced donors were HCMV-seropositive and one was HCMV-seronegative. The eight sequenced donors were randomly selected healthy volunteers, three men and five women. Sequencing of the libraries produced 2 x 150 bp reads on Illumina HiSeq 2000/2500, MiSeq or NextSeq. Beyond this particular receptor, the publication reports: Those dominant clonotypes were again the most abundant among CD3+CD56-NKG2C+ cells in four donors, at about 25-60.1%. For roughly six donors, the dominant CD3+CD56+NKG2C+ clonotypes were among the top 10 CD8+ clonotypes and accounted for roughly 1.0-7.5% of CD8+ T cells. Whether the expanded NKG2C-expressing T cell clones were specific for HCMV antigens was left unclear.

Sequencing was performed on an Illumina HiSeq 2000. TCR beta cDNA libraries were made by 5'RACE template switching that added a universal primer site and unique molecular identifiers. cDNA synthesis was primed from the TCR beta constant segment, followed by two successive PCR amplification steps. From the authors' description of their analysis: MIGEC was used to demultiplex reads and group reads by UMI, and MiTCR was used to assemble and quantify clonotypes. Only TCR cDNA sequences supported by at least two reads were kept to exclude erroneous sequences. Downstream repertoire analysis used the tcR package, and clonotypes were matched across fractions by CDR3 nucleotide sequence plus V segment. VDJmatch was used to annotate antigen specificity against VDJdb, with one amino acid substitution in CDR3 allowed. Each CDR3 protein sequence appears as one entry after TCRdb reprocessed the reads, and no DNA is included. The V and J calls were determined by TCRdb, not by the authors. The sample's records list under 600,000 distinct CDR3 sequences. The ten largest account for around 1.4% of the sample.

Reading the germline V gene gives CDR1 MDHEN and CDR2 SYDVKM. From the cysteine through the phenylalanine, the CDR3 covers 17 amino acids. No DNA appears here. HCMV serostatus was determined by detecting HCMV-specific IgG in serum with a commercial ELISA kit. Ficoll density gradient centrifugation was used to isolate peripheral blood mononuclear cells from blood. This clonotype was obtained from a woman aged 50 to 65 in good health. Donor details come from another sample of the same person, matched by shared clones. Sequenced material: blood T cells: a sorted CD56 or NKG2C T cell subset, CD4+ or CD8+ T cells, or bulk PBMC T cells (not recorded which). In this chain, TRBV28 is recombined with TRBJ2-6; TCRdb reports TRBD1, a call that lacks DNA to check it against. The CDR3 corresponds to CASRSPSGGTGANVLTF.